This T cell receptor (beta chain) was sequenced for a study of T cells after yellow fever vaccination. Germline CDR1 and CDR2: SGHRS and YFSETQ. With 1 base removed from V and 0 bases from J, the gap between germline ends came to 16 bases. The CDR3 sequence is 17 residues long. TCRdb ran MiXCR on the 5' RACE reads and lists one entry per CDR3 protein. Here the sample spans 100,000 to 150,000 distinct CDR3 sequences, over 8% being singletons. The source was CD8+ T cells sorted from PBMCs, collected on the day of the yellow fever booster vaccination. The J gene is TRBJ1-1, the V gene TRBV5-1; possibly TRBD1 for D (5 bases). The receptor was derived from a young man who received the YFV17D yellow fever vaccine. The DNA of the CDR3 is TGCGCCAGCAGCTTGAGCGGGACCAGGCTTGTGAACACTGAAGCTTTCTTT. Translation gives CASSLSGTRLVNTEAFF.